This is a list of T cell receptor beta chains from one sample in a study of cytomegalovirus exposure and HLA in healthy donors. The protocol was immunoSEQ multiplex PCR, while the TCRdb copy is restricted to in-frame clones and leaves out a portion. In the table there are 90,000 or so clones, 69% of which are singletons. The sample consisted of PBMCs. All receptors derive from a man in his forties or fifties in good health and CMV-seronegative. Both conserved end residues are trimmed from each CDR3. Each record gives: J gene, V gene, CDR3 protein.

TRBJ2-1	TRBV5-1	ASSSSTGLAYNEQF
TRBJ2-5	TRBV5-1	ASSLGGTGEETQY
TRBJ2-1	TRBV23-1	ASSHVREQF
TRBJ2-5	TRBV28	AIQRVGSGETQY
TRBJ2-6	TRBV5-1	ASSLQVNGANVLT
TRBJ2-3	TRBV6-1	ASSATAGTDTQY
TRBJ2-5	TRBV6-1	ASSVGPSAGQETQY
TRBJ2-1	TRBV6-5	ASSYADIQF
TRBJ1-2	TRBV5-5	ASSLAQEYGYT
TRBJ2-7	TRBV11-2	ASSHGRGIYEQY
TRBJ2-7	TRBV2	ASMGSSYEQY
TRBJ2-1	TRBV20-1	SAYEQF
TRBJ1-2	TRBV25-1	ASSAQGAFDGYT
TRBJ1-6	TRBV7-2	ASSLVEYNSPLH
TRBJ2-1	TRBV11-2	ASSPRLVYNEQF
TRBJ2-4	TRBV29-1	SITFGTLGIQY
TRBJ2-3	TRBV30	AWSRVRGGVDTQY
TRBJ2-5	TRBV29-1	SVEREFQETQY
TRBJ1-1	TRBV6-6	ASSYEGTEAF
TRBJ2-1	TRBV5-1	ASSSDSSSYNEQF
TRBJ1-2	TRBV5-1	ASSFDSYGYT
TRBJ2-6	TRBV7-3	ASSLGGAGANVLT
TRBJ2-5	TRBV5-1	ASSLALGLAGEETQY
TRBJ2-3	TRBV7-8	ASSKGGRDTQY
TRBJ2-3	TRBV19	ASSVTSGRGDTQY
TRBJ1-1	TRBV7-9	ASQGVSGSEAF
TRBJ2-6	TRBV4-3	ASSQGDRGSGANVLT
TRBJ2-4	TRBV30	AWSVIFRIQY
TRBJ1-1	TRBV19	ASSISSVTEAF
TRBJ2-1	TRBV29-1	SGARGSRYNEQF
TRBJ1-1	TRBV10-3	AITFDRGGEAF
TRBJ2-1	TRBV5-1	ASSLVAGDYNEQF
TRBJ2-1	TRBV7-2	ASSLPRPSESEQF
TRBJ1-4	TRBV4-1	ASSQVWLNEKLF
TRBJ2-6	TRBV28	ASSSPGQGRFGANVLT
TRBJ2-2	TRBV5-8	ASSLGSVFTGELF
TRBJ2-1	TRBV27	ASSFRGYNEQF
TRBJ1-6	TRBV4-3	ASSRDRYNSPLH
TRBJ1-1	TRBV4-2	ASSLSRTGAVAF
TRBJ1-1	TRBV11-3	ASSISLNTEAF
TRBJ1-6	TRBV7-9	ASSWTGGNSPLH
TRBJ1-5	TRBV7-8	ASSLAGRGGEPQH